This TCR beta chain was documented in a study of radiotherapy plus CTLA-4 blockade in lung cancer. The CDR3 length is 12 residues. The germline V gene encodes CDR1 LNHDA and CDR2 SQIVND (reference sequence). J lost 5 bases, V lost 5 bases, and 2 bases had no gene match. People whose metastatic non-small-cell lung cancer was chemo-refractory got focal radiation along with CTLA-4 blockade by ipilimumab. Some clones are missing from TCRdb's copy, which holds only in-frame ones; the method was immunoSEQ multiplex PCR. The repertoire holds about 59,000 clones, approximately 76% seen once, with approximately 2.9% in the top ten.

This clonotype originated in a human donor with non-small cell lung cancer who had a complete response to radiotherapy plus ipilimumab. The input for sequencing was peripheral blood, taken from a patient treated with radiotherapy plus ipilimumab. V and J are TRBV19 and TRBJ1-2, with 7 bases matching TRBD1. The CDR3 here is CASSRDRYGYTF. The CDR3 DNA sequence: TGTGCCAGTAGTCGGGACAGATATGGCTACACCTTC. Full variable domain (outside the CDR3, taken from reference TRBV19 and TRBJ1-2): DGGITQSPKYLFRKEGQNVTLSCEQNLNHDAMYWYRQDPGQGLRLIYYSQIVNDFQKGDIAEGYSVSREKKESFPLTVTSAQKNPTAFYLCASSRDRYGYTFGSGTRLTVV.